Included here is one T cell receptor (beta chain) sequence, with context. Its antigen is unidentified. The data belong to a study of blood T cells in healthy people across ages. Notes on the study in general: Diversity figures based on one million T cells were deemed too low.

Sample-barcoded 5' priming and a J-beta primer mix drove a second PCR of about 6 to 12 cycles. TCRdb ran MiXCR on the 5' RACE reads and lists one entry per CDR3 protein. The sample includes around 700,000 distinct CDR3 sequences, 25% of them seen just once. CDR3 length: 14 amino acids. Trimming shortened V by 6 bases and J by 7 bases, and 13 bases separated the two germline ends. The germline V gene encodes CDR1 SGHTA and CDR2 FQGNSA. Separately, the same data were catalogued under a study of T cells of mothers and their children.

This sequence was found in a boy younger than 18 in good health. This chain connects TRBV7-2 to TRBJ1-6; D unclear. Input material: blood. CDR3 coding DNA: TGTGCCAGCAGAGAGAGGTCAGCCAATTCACCCCTCCACTTT. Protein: CASRERSANSPLHF.